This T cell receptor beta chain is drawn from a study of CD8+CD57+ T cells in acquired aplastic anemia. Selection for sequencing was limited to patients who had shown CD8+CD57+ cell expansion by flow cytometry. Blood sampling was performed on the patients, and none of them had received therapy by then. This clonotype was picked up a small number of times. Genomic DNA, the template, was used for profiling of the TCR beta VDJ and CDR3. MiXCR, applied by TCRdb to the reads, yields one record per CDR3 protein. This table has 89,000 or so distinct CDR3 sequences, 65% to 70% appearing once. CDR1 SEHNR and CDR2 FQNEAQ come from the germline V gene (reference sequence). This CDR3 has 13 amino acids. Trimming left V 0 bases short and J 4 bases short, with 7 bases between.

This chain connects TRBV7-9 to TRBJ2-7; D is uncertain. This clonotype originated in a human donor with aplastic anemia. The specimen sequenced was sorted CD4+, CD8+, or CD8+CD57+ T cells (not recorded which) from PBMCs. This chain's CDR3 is CASSLALGYEQYF. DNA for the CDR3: TGTGCCAGCAGCTTAGCTTTGGGTTACGAGCAGTACTTC. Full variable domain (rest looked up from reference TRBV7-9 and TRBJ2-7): DTGVSQNPRHKITKRGQNVTFRCDPISEHNRLYWYRQTLGQGPEFLTYFQNEAQLEKSRLLSDRFSAERPKGSFSTLEIQRTEQGDSAMYLCASSLALGYEQYFGPGTRLTVT.